One sample yielded the 8 T cell receptor beta chains listed below, sequenced in a study of T cell responses to AZD1222 COVID-19 vaccine. Libraries were prepared by immunoSEQ multiplex PCR; TCRdb keeps only in-frame clonotypes and omits some of them. The sample holds 80,000 to 95,000 clones, over 80% seen once. The material sequenced was peripheral blood, taken on day 0 of AZD1222 vaccination. The receptor source for this set is an adult in good health.

The chain combines TRBV19 with TRBJ1-5; a weak D match, TRBD1 (5 bases). The CDR3 has 16 residues. V dropped 7 bases and J dropped 2 bases, with 18 bases sitting between them. The germline V gene has CDR1 LNHDA and CDR2 SQIVND (reference sequence). CDR3 nucleotides: TGTGCCAGTAATCCTTCGGGTCTGGGGCGCAATCAGCCCCAGCATTTT. Translation: CASNPSGLGRNQPQHF.

This clone was recorded a few times. The rearrangement uses TRBV28 and TRBJ1-2; D is possibly TRBD1 (5 bases). The CDR3 runs to 13 residues. V dropped 7 bases and J dropped 5 bases, with 14 bases sitting between them. The germline gives CDR1 MDHEN, CDR2 SYDVKM. The CDR3 sequence is CASTLGQSYGYTF. The CDR3 DNA reads as TGTGCCAGCACCCTGGGGCAGAGTTATGGCTACACCTTC.

This sequence joins TRBV7-8 and TRBJ2-1, with TRBD2 matching over 10 bases. The CDR3 totals 15 residues. Germline CDR1 reads SGHVS; CDR2 reads FQNEAQ. Trimming took 5 bases from V and 10 from J; bases not matched to a gene: 11. This CDR3 is CASSQSGGAVAEQFF. In DNA form, the CDR3 reads TGTGCCAGCAGCCAAAGCGGGGGGGCTGTTGCCGAGCAGTTCTTC.

This CDR3 reads CASSSDRDRLTLHF. CDR3 coding DNA: TGTGCCAGCAGCTCGGACAGGGATCGGCTCACCCTCCACTTT. The chain joins TRBV3-1 (or the pseudogene TRBV3-2) to TRBJ1-6; 8 bases align to TRBD1. The germline CDR1 and CDR2 sequences are LGHDT and YNNKEL (reference sequence). V gave up 5 bases and J gave up 14 bases; unmatched junction bases: 11. This CDR3 comprises 14 residues.

The gene calls are TRBV5-1 and TRBJ1-2; D is uncertain. The CDR3 runs 11 residues. Per germline, CDR1 SGHRS and CDR2 YFSETQ. V lost 3 bases to trimming and J lost 7 bases, with 7 bases between them. The CDR3 sequence: CASSSAGGYTF. CDR3 nucleotide sequence: TGCGCCAGCAGCTCCGCCGGTGGCTACACCTTC.

The CDR3, as DNA: TGTGCCAGCAGTTCGGACAGGGGATCCTACAATGAGCAGTTCTTC. It translates to CASSSDRGSYNEQFF. The chain combines TRBV27 with TRBJ2-1; the match to TRBD1 covers 9 bases. The germline V gene has CDR1 MNHEY and CDR2 SMNVEV (reference sequence). The CDR3 length is 15 residues. Trimming removed 4 bases from V and 1 base from J; junction bases left unmatched: 2.

The chain uses TRBV12-3 or TRBV12-4 and TRBJ2-2; D is ambiguous. V was cut by 6 bases and J by 3 bases, with 5 bases left in between. This CDR3 has 12 residues. This chain's CDR3 is CASRLYTGELFF. CDR3 bases: TGTGCCAGCAGGTTGTACACCGGGGAGCTGTTTTTT.

CDR3 in DNA: TGCAGCGTAGCTACGACAGGGAGAAACACTGAAGCTTTCTTT. It specifies CSVATTGRNTEAFF. The V and J genes are TRBV29-1 and TRBJ1-1, with 7 bases that match TRBD1. The J segment lost 2 bases and the V segment lost 6 bases, leaving 9 bases of the junction unmatched. The CDR3 covers 14 residues. The germline gives CDR1 SQVTM, CDR2 ANQGSEA.